The 21 T cell receptor beta chains presented below share a single source sample, sequenced in a study of T-cell reconstitution after alpha-beta-depleted transplantation in children. A library of TCRbeta sequences, prepared with unique molecular identifiers, was generated. TCRdb fed the PCR reads into MiXCR, producing one record per CDR3 protein. The data contain some 600,000 distinct CDR3 sequences, around 13% of them singletons. The sequencing used PBMCs, mostly from graft donor cells, collected 360 days after TCRalphabeta/CD19-depleted stem cell transplant. The receptors originated from a male patient younger than 18 who had a stem cell transplant for acute myeloid leukemia, so the T cells may come from the graft donor.

This clonotype came up a few times. The V gene is TRBV29-1, the J gene TRBJ1-4, with unresolved D. Germline CDR1 is SQVTM and CDR2 is ANQGSEA. The V end lost 5 bases, the J end lost 0 bases, and 7 bases lay between the germline ends. This CDR3 contains 13 residues. In DNA, the CDR3 is TGCAGCGTTTACAACCCAACTAATGAAAAACTGTTTTTT. Translating it yields CSVYNPTNEKLFF.

CDR3 region: CASSHSSGQGPGELFF. In DNA, the CDR3 is TGTGCCAGCAGTCATTCGTCAGGACAGGGGCCCGGGGAGCTGTTTTTT. The chain joins TRBV12-3 or TRBV12-4 to TRBJ2-2; the match to TRBD1 covers 9 bases. Trimming took 5 bases from V and 6 from J; bases not matched to a gene: 10. The CDR3 sequence is 16 residues long.

In its sample, this clonotype was seen a few times. CDR3 sequence (DNA): TGCAGTGCTAGTGTAACCCAGGGGTATTTT. Translating it yields CSASVTQGYF. The chain is built from TRBV20-1 and TRBJ2-3; possible D gene TRBD1, 5 bases. Germline loops: CDR1 DFQATT, CDR2 SNEGSKA (reference sequence). With 3 bases removed from V and 14 bases from J, the gap between germline ends came to 12 bases. This CDR3 is 10 amino acids long.

This clonotype was counted many times. This sequence joins TRBV29-1 and TRBJ1-4; D is perhaps TRBD1 (6 bases). The CDR3 consists of 13 residues. With 6 bases removed from V and 7 bases from J, the gap between germline ends came to 15 bases. Looked up from germline, CDR1 is SQVTM and CDR2 is ANQGSEA. This CDR3 reads CSVRGALGEKLFF. CDR3 sequence (DNA): TGCAGCGTGCGGGGGGCGCTTGGTGAAAAACTGTTTTTT.

The J gene is TRBJ1-5, the V gene TRBV12-3 or TRBV12-4; 8 nucleotides line up with TRBD1. V trimming: 5 bases; J trimming: 1 base; junction bases outside the gene matches: 4. The length of the CDR3 is 15 residues. The CDR3 nucleotides are TGTGCCAGCAGTCCTGGGGACAGGAGCAATCAGCCCCAGCATTTT. Its translation: CASSPGDRSNQPQHF.

This clonotype was observed many times. This sequence joins TRBV10-3 and TRBJ2-7; tentatively, D is TRBD1 or TRBD2 (5 bases each). This CDR3 region has 12 residues. Germline values: CDR1 ENHRY, CDR2 SYGVKD. Trimming removed 7 bases from V and 2 bases from J, with 9 bases in between. DNA for the CDR3: TGTGCCATCAACAGGACTCCCTACGAGCAGTACTTC. Translating it yields CAINRTPYEQYF.

The V call is TRBV27, the J call TRBJ2-1; 7 positions match TRBD2. Trimming at V came to 7 bases and at J to 2 bases, leaving 8 bases not matched to a gene. CDR3 length: 15 residues. Per the germline V gene, CDR1 is MNHEY and CDR2 is SMNVEV (reference sequence). The CDR3 here is CASTFGGSTYNEQFF. The CDR3 DNA reads as TGTGCCAGCACCTTCGGCGGGAGCACCTACAATGAGCAGTTCTTC.

This clonotype was seen many times. V usage is TRBV28 and J usage is TRBJ2-7, with 9 bases that match TRBD2. The CDR3 is made up of 18 amino acids. CDR1 is MDHEN, CDR2 SYDVKM, per germline. Trimming removed 3 bases from V and 3 bases from J; junction bases left unmatched: 15. CDR3 sequence reads: CASSFGFFRLAGYYEQYF. CDR3 bases: TGTGCCAGCAGTTTCGGCTTTTTTAGGCTAGCGGGATACTACGAGCAGTACTTC.

This clonotype has at least ten counts. V and J are TRBV7-2 and TRBJ1-4; tentative D call: TRBD1 (5 bases). The V gene's germline CDR1 is SGHTA and CDR2 FQGNSA. The CDR3 totals 15 residues. V was pared by 5 bases and J by 7 bases, with 17 bases between. CDR3 DNA sequence: TGTGCCAGCAGCCCGTCTCAGGGAAGGAGTGAAAAACTGTTTTTT. Protein sequence: CASSPSQGRSEKLFF.

This chain uses TRBV20-1 with TRBJ2-7, with TRBD2 matching over 7 bases. The length of the CDR3 is 14 residues. J gave up 9 bases and V 3 bases, and 14 bases lay outside the gene matches. Germline V CDR1 and CDR2: DFQATT, SNEGSKA (reference sequence). The CDR3 protein is CSASPGLSSKTQYF. For the CDR3, the DNA is TGCAGTGCTAGCCCGGGACTATCTTCGAAGACGCAGTACTTC.

This clonotype was seen only a few times. The chain recombines TRBV28 with TRBJ2-7; the match to TRBD1 covers 7 bases. CDR1 is MDHEN, CDR2 SYDVKM, per germline. CDR3 size: 15 residues. V lost 7 bases and J lost 0; bases outside the gene matches: 9. Here the CDR3 DNA reads TGTGCCAGCAAACGTGGGACAGCAAACTCCTACGAGCAGTACTTC. It is translated as CASKRGTANSYEQYF.

The J gene is TRBJ1-4, the V gene TRBV7-2; weak D call: TRBD1 (5 bases). V was cut by 5 bases and J by 7 bases, with 14 bases left in between. From germline, CDR1 is SGHTA and CDR2 FQGNSA. This CDR3 region has 14 residues. CDR3 sequence reads: CASSPGLLAEKLFF. CDR3 in DNA: TGTGCCAGCAGCCCGGGACTTTTAGCTGAAAAACTGTTTTTT. The whole variable domain, remainder taken from reference TRBV7-2 and TRBJ1-4, is GAGVSQSPSNKVTEKGKDVELRCDPISGHTALYWYRQSLGQGLEFLIYFQGNSAPDKSGLPSDRFSAERTGGSVSTLTIQRTQQEDSAVYLCASSPGLLAEKLFFGSGTQLSVL.

This clonotype has more than one count but fewer than ten. The rearrangement links TRBV12-3 or TRBV12-4 to TRBJ1-1; no reliable D call. V was pared by 2 bases and J by 0 bases, with 10 bases between. The CDR3 runs 15 residues. The CDR3 spells CASSLSGAMNTEAFF. The CDR3 DNA sequence: TGTGCCAGCAGTTTATCAGGAGCGATGAACACTGAAGCTTTCTTT.

The rearrangement joins TRBV30 to TRBJ2-7, with TRBD1 matching over 7 bases. Trimming cost V 3 bases and J 0 bases; bases outside gene matches: 5. Per the germline V gene, CDR1 is GTSNPN and CDR2 is SVGIG (reference sequence). This CDR3 region has 14 residues. CDR3 sequence reads: CAWSGTARSYEQYF. CDR3 nucleotides: TGTGCCTGGAGCGGGACAGCCCGCTCCTACGAGCAGTACTTC.

The chain uses TRBV28 and TRBJ2-7, with 7 bases identical to TRBD1. CDR3 size: 16 residues. With 4 bases clipped from V and 2 bases from J, the junction kept 11 bases outside the gene matches. Germline CDR1 is MDHEN and CDR2 is SYDVKM. The CDR3 here is CASSSHRGLMPYEQYF. DNA for the CDR3: TGTGCCAGCAGTTCACACAGGGGATTGATGCCCTACGAGCAGTACTTC.

This chain uses TRBV28 with TRBJ2-7; 7 nucleotides match TRBD1. Trimming cost V 6 bases and J 7 bases; bases outside gene matches: 12. The germline V gene encodes CDR1 MDHEN and CDR2 SYDVKM. This CDR3 is built from 14 residues. CDR3 sequence: CASREQGIPREQYF. In DNA, the CDR3 is TGTGCCAGCAGAGAACAGGGGATACCTCGGGAGCAGTACTTC.

This clonotype was counted between two and nine times. This chain links TRBV30 with TRBJ2-5; D gene uncertain. Germline CDR1 and CDR2: GTSNPN and SVGIG (reference sequence). The CDR3 runs to 14 residues. Trimming shortened V by 0 bases and J by 5 bases, and 13 bases separated the two germline ends. The CDR3 reads CAWSVEPVLETQYF. DNA of the CDR3: TGTGCCTGGAGTGTGGAGCCCGTTCTGGAGACCCAGTACTTC.

There are many counts of this clonotype. The chain carries TRBV10-3 and TRBJ2-7; D not resolved. Trimming removed 0 bases at V and 5 bases at J, with 11 bases between. The V gene's germline CDR1 is ENHRY and CDR2 SYGVKD. The CDR3 contains 14 residues. CDR3 nucleotide sequence: TGTGCCATCAGTGAGTCTGGGCTAGTCAACGAGCAGTACTTC. Translating gives CAISESGLVNEQYF.

This clonotype was found many times. The chain carries TRBV4-3 and TRBJ2-1; the D gene is possibly TRBD2 (5 bases). The CDR3 runs 15 residues. V lost 1 base, J lost 6 bases, and 13 bases lay in between. CDR1 and CDR2 (germline): LGHNA, YSLEER. CDR3 coding DNA: TGCGCCAGCAGCCAAGCGAGCATAGCGATCAATGAGCAGTTCTTC. This gives the protein CASSQASIAINEQFF.

This clonotype was seen a handful of times. V is TRBV15 and J is TRBJ2-3; 11 positions match TRBD2. The CDR3 length is 16 residues. Germline-derived CDR1 and CDR2 are LNHNV and YYDKDF (reference sequence). The J segment lost 2 bases and the V segment lost 3 bases, leaving 4 bases of the junction unmatched. The CDR3 loop is CATSRTSGTLTDTQYF. Written as DNA, the CDR3 is TGTGCCACCAGCAGGACTAGCGGGACCCTCACAGATACGCAGTATTTT.

The chain couples TRBV20-1 to TRBJ2-2; TRBD2 aligns across 8 bases. With V trimmed by 6 bases and J by 0 bases, 6 bases remained unmatched. This CDR3 is 15 amino acids long. In germline, CDR1 is DFQATT, CDR2 SNEGSKA (reference sequence). The CDR3 nucleotides are TGCAGTGCGACCAGCGGGAGTCCGAACACCGGGGAGCTGTTTTTT. It encodes CSATSGSPNTGELFF.